This TCR beta chain was identified during a study of blood T cell repertoires in COVID-19. Looking at the study overall: From the United States, Italy and Spain came samples of acute and convalescent COVID-19.

Using immunoSEQ multiplex PCR, the repertoire was profiled, and TCRdb retains in-frame clones only, with some absent. The data show roughly 100,000 clones, with around nine tenths seen just once and approximately 5.5% held by the top ten. Germline V gives CDR1 MNHEY, CDR2 SVGEGT. The CDR3 runs to 14 residues. Unmatched junction bases numbered 3, after V lost 1 base and J lost 4 bases. The chain has TRBV6-2 or TRBV6-3 and TRBJ1-1, with TRBD1 matching over 7 bases. The receptor's source is a human donor in a cohort sampled during active COVID-19. Sequencing was done on a sample of peripheral blood. The CDR3 nucleotides are TGTGCCAGCAGTTACTTGAAGGGGGCCACTGAAGCTTTCTTT. Protein: CASSYLKGATEAFF.